This T cell receptor beta chain emerged from a study of sequential checkpoint blockade in melanoma. The overall study: Randomization was 1:1 between first-line nivolumab→ipilimumab and ipilimumab→nivolumab. After both sequences, patients received maintenance nivolumab.

Trimming stripped 1 base from V and 4 bases from J, with 13 bases between. In germline, CDR1 is SGHAT, CDR2 FQNNGV. The CDR3 contains 15 residues. The sample's treatment: randomized to nivolumab then ipilimumab (arm A) or the reverse (arm B). Sorted cells were live CD3+CD8+, lacking CD19 and CD56, from PBMCs. The protocol was immunoSEQ multiplex PCR, while the TCRdb copy is restricted to in-frame clones and leaves out a portion. This table has under 20,000 clones, 69% appearing once. The sequence was collected from a human donor with melanoma. This specimen was CD8+ T cells sorted from blood (inferred from file names), taken from a patient given nivolumab and ipilimumab in sequence. This chain links TRBV11-2 with TRBJ1-1, with D maybe TRBD1 (5 bases). CDR3 region: CASSLGWGGTTEAFF. For the CDR3, the DNA is TGTGCCAGCAGCTTAGGGTGGGGAGGGACCACTGAAGCTTTCTTT.